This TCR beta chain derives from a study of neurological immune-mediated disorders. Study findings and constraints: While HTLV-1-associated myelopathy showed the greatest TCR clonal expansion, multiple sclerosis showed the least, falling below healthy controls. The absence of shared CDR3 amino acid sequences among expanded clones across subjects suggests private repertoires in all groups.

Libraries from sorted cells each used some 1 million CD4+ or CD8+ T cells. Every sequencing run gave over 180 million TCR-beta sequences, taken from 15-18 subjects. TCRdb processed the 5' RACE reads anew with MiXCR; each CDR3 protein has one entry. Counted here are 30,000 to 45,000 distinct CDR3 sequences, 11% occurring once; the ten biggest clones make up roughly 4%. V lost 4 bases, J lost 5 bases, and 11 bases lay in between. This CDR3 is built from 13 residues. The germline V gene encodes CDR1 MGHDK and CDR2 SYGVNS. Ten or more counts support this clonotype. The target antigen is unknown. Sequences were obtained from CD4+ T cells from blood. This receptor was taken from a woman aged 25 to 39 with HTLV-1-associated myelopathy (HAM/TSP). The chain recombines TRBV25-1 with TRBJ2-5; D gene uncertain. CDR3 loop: CASSGISLETQYF. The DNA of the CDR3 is TGTGCCAGCAGTGGAATCAGTTTGGAGACCCAGTACTTC.